This T cell receptor (beta chain) came from a study of CXCR3-negative and CXCR3-positive naive CD8 T cells. The study, taken as a whole, reports: Each naive subset displayed comparably high diversity, whereas memory CD8+ cells displayed much lower diversity.

Sorting was done in triplicate for each CD8+ T cell subset (under 330,000 cells each). The germline V gene encodes CDR1 MNHNY and CDR2 SVGAGI (reference sequence). There are 17 residues in the CDR3. As to this clonotype: Its antigen remains unknown.

Libraries were UMI-labeled 5' RACE TRB cDNA. TCRdb reprocessed the 5' RACE reads and keeps a single row for each CDR3 protein, giving no DNA. The sample table sets out about 56,000 distinct CDR3 sequences. The sequencing input was memory CD8+ T cells from blood. V is TRBV6-6 and J is TRBJ2-7; as DNA is missing, the TRBD2 call by TCRdb cannot be tested. The clonotype originates from a human donor in good health. Some clones in this sample may be carry-over from other donors' samples. CDR3 sequence reads: CASSYHPAGQNSYEQYF.